Shown below are 10 T cell receptor beta chains from a single sample sequenced in a study of cytomegalovirus exposure and HLA in healthy donors (dated by TCRdb to about 2017). Preparation of the library involved the immunoSEQ multiplex PCR assay. The multiplex PCR relied on a mix of 60 forward primers for TCR Vbeta segments and 13 reverse primers for TCR Jbeta segments. This immuneACCESS table, as held by TCRdb, lists in-frame sequences with V and J called but not all clones. Of the missing ones, under half trace to an unresolved V gene in checked studies; the others have no known cause. Recorded for this sample are 210,000 or so clones; approximately 81% of them occurred a single time. 1% to 1.5% of the sample is held by the ten biggest clonotypes. Material for sequencing was PBMCs. These receptor sequences come from a human donor in good health.

V gene TRBV13 combines with J gene TRBJ2-1; 7 bases fit TRBD2. This CDR3 is 12 amino acids long. CDR1 is PRHDT, CDR2 FYEKMQ, per germline (reference sequence). Germline trimming cut 6 bases from V and 6 bases from J; bases unmatched to any gene: 2. The CDR3 protein is CASSPGGNEQFF. CDR3 in DNA: TGTGCCAGCAGTCCGGGGGGCAATGAGCAGTTCTTC.

The J gene is TRBJ1-5, the V gene TRBV5-5, with D possibly TRBD1 on 6 matching bases. The CDR3 is 16 amino acids. The V end was cut by 3 bases, the J end by 2 bases, with 15 bases between. Per germline, CDR1 SGHKS and CDR2 YYEKEE (reference sequence). The CDR3 here is CASSWTVNYGNQPQHF. CDR3 nucleotides: TGTGCCAGCAGCTGGACAGTTAATTATGGCAATCAGCCCCAGCATTTT.

This clone showed up just a few times. The chain is built from TRBV11-3 and TRBJ2-2, with 8 bases lining up with TRBD2. The V segment lost 6 bases and the J segment 3 bases; nucleotides outside the gene matches: 9. The CDR3 runs 16 residues. Germline V CDR1 and CDR2: SGHNT, YENEEA. CDR3 loop: CASSQNPGLDTGELFF. As DNA, the CDR3 is TGTGCCAGCAGTCAAAACCCGGGACTAGACACCGGGGAGCTGTTTTTT.

The V gene is TRBV27, the J gene TRBJ1-1; no reliable D call. With 8 bases removed from V and 6 bases from J, the gap between germline ends came to 13 bases. The CDR3 contains 12 residues. Germline loops: CDR1 MNHEY, CDR2 SMNVEV (reference sequence). The CDR3 DNA reads as TGTGCCAGCGCCCGTGGCAGTTCTGAAGCTTTCTTT. Translated, it gives CASARGSSEAFF.

The chain has TRBV6-5 and TRBJ2-5; D is possibly TRBD1 (7 bases). Trimming took 8 bases from V and 8 from J, leaving 21 bases between them. Germline V lookup: CDR1 MNHEY, CDR2 SVGAGI. The CDR3 is 14 residues long. Written as DNA, the CDR3 is TGTGCCAGCCGGACAGGCGGGGCAAGGGTAACCCAGTACTTC. Translation: CASRTGGARVTQYF.

V is TRBV6-5 and J is TRBJ2-7; the D gene is possibly TRBD1 (5 bases). V was shortened by 8 bases and J by 5 bases, with 16 bases between the two germline ends. Per the germline V gene, CDR1 is MNHEY and CDR2 is SVGAGI. The CDR3 has 13 residues. Here the CDR3 DNA reads TGTGCCAGCGCAGGGTTATTTTCCCACGAGCAGTACTTC. The encoded protein is CASAGLFSHEQYF.

This sequence joins TRBV5-1 and TRBJ2-6; 7 bases are shared with TRBD2. Trimming at V came to 1 base and at J to 1 base, leaving 5 bases not matched to a gene. The germline CDR1 and CDR2 sequences are SGHRS and YFSETQ. The CDR3 extends over 17 amino acids. The CDR3 loop is CASSLRRERSGANVLTF. The CDR3 DNA reads TGCGCCAGCAGCTTGAGGCGGGAGAGGTCTGGGGCCAACGTCCTGACTTTC.

The chain recombines TRBV11-3 with TRBJ2-5; possible D gene TRBD1, 6 bases. Germline assignment: CDR1 SGHNT and CDR2 YENEEA. CDR3 size: 14 residues. V was pared by 1 base and J by 5 bases, with 11 bases between. CDR3 in DNA: TGTGCCAGCAGCTTAGGGGGGCGCAGGGAGACCCAGTACTTC. Residues: CASSLGGRRETQYF.

The chain links TRBV10-3 to TRBJ2-7; TRBD2 aligns across 13 bases. The J segment lost 5 bases and the V segment lost 4 bases, leaving 2 bases of the junction unmatched. The CDR3 runs 14 residues. CDR1 is ENHRY and CDR2 is SYGVKD in the germline V gene. Here the CDR3 DNA reads TGTGCCATCAGTGGGACTAGCGGGAGCCACGAGCAGTACTTC. It is translated as CAISGTSGSHEQYF.

This clone was seen just once. The chain is built from TRBV7-2 and TRBJ1-1, with D uncertain. Germline V lookup: CDR1 SGHTA, CDR2 FQGNSA. There are 11 residues in the CDR3. Trimming left V 5 bases short and J 6 bases short, with 7 bases between. This CDR3 is CASSPSSEAFF. Here the CDR3 DNA reads TGTGCCAGCAGCCCTAGTTCTGAAGCTTTCTTT.